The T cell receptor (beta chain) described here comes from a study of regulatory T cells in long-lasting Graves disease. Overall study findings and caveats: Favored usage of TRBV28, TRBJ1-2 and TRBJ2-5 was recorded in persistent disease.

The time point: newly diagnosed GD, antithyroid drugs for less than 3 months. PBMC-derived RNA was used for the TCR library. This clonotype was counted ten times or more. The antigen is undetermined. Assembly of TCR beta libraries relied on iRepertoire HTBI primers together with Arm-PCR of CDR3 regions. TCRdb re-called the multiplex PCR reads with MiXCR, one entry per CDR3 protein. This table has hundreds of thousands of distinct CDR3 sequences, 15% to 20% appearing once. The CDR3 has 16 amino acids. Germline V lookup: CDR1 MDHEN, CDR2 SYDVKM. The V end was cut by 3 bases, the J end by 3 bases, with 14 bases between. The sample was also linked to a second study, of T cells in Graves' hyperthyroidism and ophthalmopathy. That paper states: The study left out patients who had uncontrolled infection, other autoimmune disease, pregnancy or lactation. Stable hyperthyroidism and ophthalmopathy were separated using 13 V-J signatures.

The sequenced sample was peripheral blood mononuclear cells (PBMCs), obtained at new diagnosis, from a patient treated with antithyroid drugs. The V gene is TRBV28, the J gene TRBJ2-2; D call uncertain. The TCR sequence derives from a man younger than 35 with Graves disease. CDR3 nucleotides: TGTGCCAGCAGTTTTTGGTCGGCCCCCGACACCGGGGAGCTGTTTTTT. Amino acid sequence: CASSFWSAPDTGELFF.